This record looks at one T cell receptor beta chain sequence and its context. What it binds is not known. This record belongs to a study of OX40 agonist ivuxolimab in advanced cancers. Study findings and constraints: More expanded clones were found, on average, in CD8+ than in CD4+ T cells.

Germline CDR1 MNHEY, CDR2 SMNVEV (reference sequence). The ends were cut back, 4 bases at V and 6 bases at J, with 12 bases in the middle. The CDR3 is 14 amino acids. Generated by immunoSEQ multiplex PCR, the TCRdb table keeps only in-frame clones and is missing some. The table shows under 40,000 clones, with over 60% occurring only once. The input for sequencing was CD4+ or CD8+ T cells sorted from blood, taken in a trial of the OX40 agonist ivuxolimab. The clonotype originates from an adult with an advanced solid tumor such as melanoma, head and neck, liver or kidney cancer. The rearrangement uses TRBV27 and TRBJ1-4; unclear D gene. Written as DNA, the CDR3 is TGTGCCAGCAGTTCTTGGACCCAAGATGAAAAACTGTTTTTT. Protein product: CASSSWTQDEKLFF.